One and the same sample provided the 22 T cell receptor beta chains below, sequenced in a study of response to subunit inactivated influenza vaccine. A single record per CDR3 protein comes from TCRdb applying MiXCR to the RT-PCR reads. The repertoire holds some 800,000 distinct CDR3 sequences, around 20% seen once, with roughly a tenth in the top ten. The starting material was PBMCs from blood, obtained roughly 5 days after vaccination. The source of these receptors is a man aged 50-60 years who received an inactivated influenza vaccine.

A few counts support this clonotype. The J gene is TRBJ2-5, the V gene TRBV5-1; 9 nucleotides match TRBD1. The CDR3 loop spans 16 amino acids. The V gene's germline CDR1 is SGHRS and CDR2 YFSETQ. The trim removed 4 bases at V and 2 bases at J, leaving 9 bases unmatched. The DNA for the CDR3 is TGCGCCAGCAGCGGAGGGACAGGGCGATCACAAGAGACCCAGTACTTC. This gives the protein CASSGGTGRSQETQYF. Full variable domain (missing parts from reference TRBV5-1 and TRBJ2-5): KAGVTQTPRYLIKTRGQQVTLSCSPISGHRSVSWYQQTPGQGLQFLFEYFSETQRNKGNFPGRFSGRQFSNSRSEMNVSTLELGDSALYLCASSGGTGRSQETQYFGPGTRLLVL.

The chain has TRBV27 and TRBJ1-3; no reliable D call. The CDR3 is 14 residues long. With 5 bases removed from V and 0 bases from J, the gap between germline ends came to 8 bases. Germline CDR1 reads MNHEY; CDR2 reads SMNVEV (reference sequence). CDR3 DNA sequence: TGTGCCAGCAGTGAAAACTACTCTGGAAACACCATATATTTT. Translated, it gives CASSENYSGNTIYF.

This clonotype was picked up many times. This chain joins TRBV7-8 and TRBJ2-1; no clear D gene. The CDR3 is made up of 14 amino acids. CDR1 and CDR2 from the germline V gene are SGHVS and FQNEAQ. The V end was cut by 9 bases, the J end by 5 bases, with 17 bases between. Here the CDR3 DNA reads TGTGCCAGTCAACTCTTCGGAATAAACAATGAGCAGTTCTTC. This translates into CASQLFGINNEQFF.

This clonotype was detected ten times or more. The chain carries TRBV5-1 and TRBJ2-5; D ambiguous. The CDR3 has 12 amino acids. Germline lookup yields CDR1 SGHRS and CDR2 YFSETQ. V was shortened by 1 base and J by 0 bases, with 1 base between the two germline ends. This CDR3 reads CASSLYQETQYF. The CDR3 DNA follows: TGCGCCAGCAGCTTGTACCAAGAGACCCAGTACTTC.

The V call is TRBV27, the J call TRBJ2-2, with D possibly being TRBD1 or TRBD2 (5 bases each). From germline, CDR1 is MNHEY and CDR2 SMNVEV (reference sequence). The CDR3 length is 14 residues. V lost 8 bases and J lost 1, with 11 bases in between. CDR3 protein: CASRLGRNTGELFF. The CDR3, as DNA: TGTGCCAGCCGGTTGGGACGGAACACCGGGGAGCTGTTTTTT.

The rearrangement uses TRBV12-3 or TRBV12-4 and TRBJ2-7, with D perhaps TRBD2 (6 bases). CDR3 size: 15 residues. The V gene lost 8 bases and the J gene lost 5 bases, with 22 bases spanning the gap. Here the CDR3 reads CASSPGGIPSHEQYF. CDR3 nucleotides: TGTGCCAGCTCCCCTGGCGGGATCCCTTCCCACGAGCAGTACTTC.

The chain is built from TRBV15 and TRBJ2-7; 9 bases agree with TRBD1. The V and J ends lost 5 bases and 0 bases, in that order; junction bases with no gene match: 2. Germline V gene sequence: CDR1 LNHNV, CDR2 YYDKDF (reference sequence). CDR3 size: 14 residues. The CDR3 here is CATSRGQGSYEQYF. The CDR3, as DNA: TGTGCCACCAGCCGGGGACAGGGCTCCTACGAGCAGTACTTC.

This clonotype was recorded at least ten times. The CDR3 region is CASSSTGVGNTIYF. The CDR3, as DNA: TGTGCCAGCAGCTCGACAGGGGTTGGAAACACCATATATTTT. The J gene is TRBJ1-3, the V gene TRBV7-3, with 8 bases that match TRBD1. The CDR3 is 14 residues long. V dropped 4 bases and J dropped 3; count of bases not matched to a gene: 2. From germline, CDR1 is SGHTA and CDR2 FQGTGA.

This clonotype was counted only a few times. The CDR3 reads CAISGGQGATYEQYF. The CDR3 DNA reads TGTGCCATCAGTGGGGGACAGGGGGCGACCTACGAGCAGTACTTC. The chain joins TRBV10-3 to TRBJ2-7; TRBD1 matches at 12 bases. The V segment lost 4 bases and the J segment 2 bases; nucleotides outside the gene matches: 3. Per germline, CDR1 ENHRY and CDR2 SYGVKD. This CDR3 is 15 amino acids long.

This clonotype showed up many times. DNA for the CDR3: TGTGCCAGCAGCCAAACAGGGGGCAATTCACCCCTCCACTTT. Its protein product is CASSQTGGNSPLHF. This chain joins TRBV7-2 and TRBJ1-6; 9 nucleotides match TRBD1. This CDR3 is built from 14 residues. Trimming removed 5 bases from V and 7 bases from J; junction bases left unmatched: 3. Germline V CDR1 and CDR2: SGHTA, FQGNSA.

The J gene is TRBJ2-5, the V gene TRBV12-3 or TRBV12-4; D not resolved. There are 14 residues in the CDR3. Trimming removed 1 base at V and 6 bases at J, with 12 bases between. Here the CDR3 reads CASSLESGEQTQYF. The CDR3 bases are TGTGCCAGCAGTTTAGAATCTGGGGAACAGACCCAGTACTTC.

There are many counts of this clonotype. V and J are TRBV29-1 and TRBJ2-1; D possibly uses TRBD1 or TRBD2 (5 bases each). The CDR3 is 14 amino acids. V dropped 4 bases and J dropped 8 bases, with 18 bases sitting between them. Germline CDR1 SQVTM, CDR2 ANQGSEA. The CDR3 is CSVGGGPRWDEQFF. CDR3 DNA sequence: TGCAGCGTTGGTGGGGGACCGCGTTGGGATGAGCAGTTCTTC.

V and J are TRBV20-1 and TRBJ1-4; D is undetermined. The germline V gene has CDR1 DFQATT and CDR2 SNEGSKA (reference sequence). The V end lost 5 bases, the J end lost 3 bases, and 10 bases lay between the germline ends. This CDR3 is built from 13 residues. The CDR3 loop reads CSASRLSNEKLFF. The DNA of the CDR3 is TGCAGTGCTTCCAGGCTGTCTAATGAAAAACTGTTTTTT.

The rearrangement links TRBV9 to TRBJ2-7, with D uncertain. The ends were cut back, 0 bases at V and 3 bases at J, with 10 bases in the middle. The CDR3 has 14 residues. From germline, CDR1 is SGDLS and CDR2 YYNGEE. The CDR3, as DNA: TGTGCCAGCAGCGTAGGTCCGACCAGCTACGAGCAGTACTTC. Translated, it gives CASSVGPTSYEQYF.

This chain links TRBV5-4 with TRBJ2-7, with 8 positions matching TRBD2. V was clipped by 3 bases and J by 6 bases; unmatched bases: 14. Germline values: CDR1 SGHNT, CDR2 YYREEE (reference sequence). The CDR3 covers 16 residues. In nucleotides, the CDR3 is TGTGCCAGCAGCTCCCGCCTCCAGCGGGGGTCCCCCGAGCAGTACTTC. Translation gives CASSSRLQRGSPEQYF.

This clonotype was counted between two and nine times. The chain joins TRBV7-2 to TRBJ2-7; TRBD2 matches at 8 bases. The CDR3 has 14 residues. The germline CDR1 and CDR2 sequences are SGHTA and FQGNSA. With V trimmed by 1 base and J by 7 bases, 6 bases remained unmatched. The CDR3 reads CASSLELAVKEQYF. The CDR3 bases are TGTGCCAGCAGCTTAGAACTAGCGGTTAAAGAGCAGTACTTC.

The sample holds many counts of this clonotype. This chain uses TRBV7-2 with TRBJ2-7, with 7 bases matching TRBD1. Unmatched junction bases numbered 6, after V lost 5 bases and J lost 2 bases. CDR3 size: 14 residues. Germline-derived CDR1 and CDR2 are SGHTA and FQGNSA. Here the CDR3 DNA reads TGTGCCAGCAGCGTTTACAGGGGAACCTACGAGCAGTACTTC. This translates into CASSVYRGTYEQYF.

The chain has TRBV11-2 and TRBJ2-5, with 8 bases matching TRBD2. CDR3 length: 14 residues. The trim removed 4 bases at V and 5 bases at J, leaving 6 bases unmatched. The germline CDR1 and CDR2 sequences are SGHAT and FQNNGV. The CDR3 loop reads CASSSIAGLETQYF. CDR3 bases: TGTGCCAGCAGCTCGATAGCGGGGTTGGAGACCCAGTACTTC.

The chain has TRBV21-1 and TRBJ2-7. TRBV21-1 constitutes a pseudogene. This CDR3 has 14 residues. This CDR3 reads CASSKVGCSYEQYF. The CDR3 DNA sequence: TGTGCCAGCAGCAAAGTCGGCTGCTCCTACGAGCAGTACTTC.

This chain uses TRBV6-2 or TRBV6-3 with TRBJ2-5; 7 bases map to TRBD1. With 2 bases clipped from V and 1 base from J, the junction kept 13 bases outside the gene matches. Germline CDR1 reads MNHEY; CDR2 reads SVGEGT. The CDR3 has 18 amino acids. In DNA form, the CDR3 reads TGTGCCAGCAGTTACAACTCCCATACGACAGGGCGCCAAGAGACCCAGTACTTC. This sequence encodes CASSYNSHTTGRQETQYF.

A few counts support this clonotype. The chain is built from TRBV7-2 and TRBJ2-5, with a tentative D call TRBD1 (6 bases). Per germline, CDR1 SGHTA and CDR2 FQGNSA. V was clipped by 1 base and J by 2 bases, with 14 bases between them. CDR3 length equals 16 residues. The DNA for the CDR3 is TGTGCCAGCAGCTTAGGGTACAGGGTTGGGCAAGAGACCCAGTACTTC. Translated: CASSLGYRVGQETQYF.

The V call is TRBV20-1, the J call TRBJ2-3; 7 nucleotides agree with TRBD2. Trimming cost V 3 bases and J 4 bases; bases outside gene matches: 7. The CDR3 has 14 amino acids. Germline V gene data show CDR1 as DFQATT and CDR2 as SNEGSKA (reference sequence). The DNA of the CDR3 is TGCAGTGCTAGCGGGGGAGGGGCGGCAGATACGCAGTATTTT. Translating it yields CSASGGGAADTQYF.